These 19 T cell receptor beta chains were sequenced from one sample in a study of T cell clonality in common variable immunodeficiency. These receptors' targets are unknown. Findings of the study overall: Reportedly, TCR beta sequences from common variable immunodeficiency showed fewer deletions and N-nucleotide insertions.

Here immunoSEQ multiplex PCR was the method, and the copy in TCRdb shows in-frame clones only, minus some. The sample has approximately 17,000 clones, none seen only once. The specimen was peripheral blood mononuclear cells. The receptors come from a human donor with common variable immunodeficiency.

This clone has at least ten counts. The CDR3 is cut off 3 residues early in the read; its end comes from the germline J gene. The chain has TRBV7-6 and TRBJ2-3; no clear D. Trimming shortened V by 5 bases and J by 2 bases, and 11 bases separated the two germline ends. The V gene's germline CDR1 is SGHVS and CDR2 FNYEAQ. The CDR3 contains 14 residues. The CDR3 region is CASSLISFTDTQYF. The sequenced part of the CDR3 DNA is TGTGCCAGCAGCCTTATTAGTTTCACAGATACG.

This clone was seen repeatedly, ten times or more. The read falls 3 residues short of the CDR3 end, and the missing part is taken from the germline J gene. The rearrangement joins TRBV6-2 or TRBV6-3 to TRBJ1-5, with no clear D. Trimming cost V 7 bases and J 4 bases, with 23 bases left between them. The CDR3 sequence is 17 residues long. Germline loops: CDR1 MNHEY, CDR2 SVGEGT. The DNA read from the CDR3 is TGTGCCAGCACCCACTCCCCTTTCATTGTTTCGAATCAGCCC. Translated, it gives CASTHSPFIVSNQP. The full CDR3 protein is CASTHSPFIVSNQPQHF.

This clone came up many times. The observed sequence ends 3 residues before the CDR3 terminus, with the missing tail filled in from the germline J gene. This chain connects TRBV7-2 to TRBJ2-3; D is ambiguous. The length of the CDR3 is 13 residues. The V gene's germline CDR1 is SGHTA and CDR2 FQGNSA. Trimming left V 0 bases short and J 3 bases short, with 4 bases between. CDR3 amino acids: CASSLAQTDTQYF. Partial CDR3 DNA: TGTGCCAGCAGCTTAGCACAAACAGATACG. The full variable domain, rest sourced from reference TRBV7-2 and TRBJ2-3, is GAGVSQSPSNKVTEKGKDVELRCDPISGHTALYWYRQSLGQGLEFLIYFQGNSAPDKSGLPSDRFSAERTGGSVSTLTIQRTQQEDSAVYLCASSLAQTDTQYFGPGTRLTVL.

Concerning this clone itself: The read gets to within 3 residues of the CDR3 end, and the germline J gene fills in the rest. This chain links TRBV19 with TRBJ2-7; 8 bases match TRBD1. The V gene end was trimmed by 3 bases and the J gene end by 2 bases; junction bases not matched to a gene: 15. Germline CDR1 reads LNHDA; CDR2 reads SQIVND (reference sequence). CDR3 size: 18 residues. The CDR3 region is CASSIRFTGQGRPYEQYF. The sequenced CDR3 bases are TGTGCCAGTAGTATTAGGTTTACCGGACAGGGCCGACCCTACGAG.

In this sample, this clone turned up a few times. The read ends 3 residues before the CDR3 terminus; that terminus is restored from the germline J gene. The V gene is TRBV11-2, the J gene TRBJ2-3, with 8 bases lining up with TRBD1. V lost 5 bases and J lost 2; bases outside the gene matches: 6. CDR1 is SGHAT and CDR2 is FQNNGV in the germline V gene. The CDR3 has 15 residues. CDR3 sequence: CASSLPGQATDTQYF. CDR3 DNA (partial): TGTGCCAGCAGCCTGCCGGGACAGGCCACAGATACG. Variable domain in full (rest from reference TRBV11-2 and TRBJ2-3): EAGVAQSPRYKIIEKRQSVAFWCNPISGHATLYWYQQILGQGPKLLIQFQNNGVVDDSQLPKDRFSAERLKGVDSTLKIQPAKLEDSAVYLCASSLPGQATDTQYFGPGTRLTVL.

This clone was picked up a small number of times. Sequencing ends 3 residues short of the CDR3 end; the germline J gene provides the rest. This chain links TRBV18 with TRBJ2-1; the D is unclear. Germline-derived CDR1 and CDR2 are KGHSH and LQKENI. This CDR3 spans 16 amino acids. Deletions cut 3 bases from V and 4 bases from J, with 16 bases between. The CDR3 DNA, read in part, is TGTGCCAGCTCACCTAGGGTGCCCGGTCGATACAATGAG. Protein sequence: CASSPRVPGRYNE. The whole CDR3 protein is CASSPRVPGRYNEQFF. Drawing the rest from reference TRBV18 and TRBJ2-1, the complete variable domain is NAGVMQNPRHLVRRRGQEARLRCSPMKGHSHVYWYRQLPEEGLKFMVYLQKENIIDESGMPKERFSAEFPKEGPSILRIQQVVRGDSAAYFCASSPRVPGRYNEQFFGPGTRLTVL.

This clone was observed a handful of times. The sequenced fragment ends 3 residues before the CDR3 boundary, so the rest is inferred from the germline J gene. This sequence joins TRBV23-1 and TRBJ2-1; perhaps TRBD1 as D (5 bases). TRBV23-1 is assigned to the ORF class and has an uncertain function. The V gene lost 0 bases and the J gene lost 0 bases, with 21 bases spanning the gap. The CDR3 is 20 residues long. CDR3 in amino acids: CASSQSGAVIRLSSYNEQFF. Incomplete CDR3 DNA: TGCGCCAGCAGTCAATCTGGGGCGGTGATTCGGCTCAGCTCCTACAATGAG.

This clone was counted at least ten times. The sequence runs out 3 residues before the end of the CDR3; the remainder is reconstructed from the germline J gene. The chain is built from TRBV6-1 and TRBJ1-4; TRBD1 might be the D (6 bases). V was trimmed by 0 bases and J by 8 bases, leaving 16 bases between them. The CDR3 is made up of 16 amino acids. CDR1 and CDR2 (germline): MNHNS, SASEGT. The CDR3 DNA, read in part, is TGTGCCAGCAGTGAAGCGGGTGCAGGGGAGGAAGAAAAA. This translates into CASSEAGAGEEEK. From start to end, the CDR3 is CASSEAGAGEEEKLFF.

This clone has more than one count but fewer than ten. The read falls 3 residues short of the CDR3 end, and the missing part is taken from the germline J gene. This chain links TRBV2 with TRBJ1-5, with D perhaps TRBD1 (6 bases). This CDR3 contains 14 residues. V gave up 4 bases and J gave up 2 bases, with 9 bases separating them. Germline CDR1 SNHLY, CDR2 FYNNEI. The covered CDR3 bases are TGTGCCAGCAGTGTAGCAGGGGGCAATCAGCCC. It translates to CASSVAGGNQP. The full CDR3 is CASSVAGGNQPQHF.

This clone was observed many times. The sequence runs out 3 residues before the end of the CDR3; the remainder is reconstructed from the germline J gene. This chain links TRBV5-4 with TRBJ2-1; 14 bases match TRBD2. CDR1 and CDR2 from the germline V gene are SGHNT and YYREEE (reference sequence). V shed 7 bases, J shed 1 base, and the junction held 4 bases outside the gene matches. The CDR3 contains 16 residues. The part of the CDR3 DNA that was read is TGTGCCAGCGGGACTAGCGGGAGACAGTCCTACAATGAG. Translated, it gives CASGTSGRQSYNE. The full CDR3 protein reads CASGTSGRQSYNEQFF.

At least ten counts were recorded for this clone. The sequenced fragment ends 3 residues before the CDR3 boundary, so the rest is inferred from the germline J gene. The V and J genes are TRBV18 and TRBJ2-1, with 10 bases that match TRBD2. The length of the CDR3 is 19 residues. Germline CDR1 is KGHSH and CDR2 is LQKENI. V lost 1 base, J lost 5 bases, and 14 bases stayed unmatched. CDR3 bases read: TGTGCCAGCTCACCACAATCCGTACTAGCGGGGCCTAAGAACAATGAG. It translates to CASSPQSVLAGPKNNE. The whole CDR3 is CASSPQSVLAGPKNNEQFF.

With regard to this clone: The read gets to within 3 residues of the CDR3 end, and the germline J gene fills in the rest. V and J are TRBV7-8 and TRBJ1-3; the D gene is possibly TRBD1 (6 bases). This CDR3 is built from 15 residues. V gave up 4 bases and J gave up 0 bases, with 10 bases separating them. Germline CDR1 and CDR2: SGHVS and FQNEAQ. CDR3 DNA (partial): TGTGCCAGCAGCTCACAGGGATACTCTGGAAACACC. Translated: CASSSQGYSGNT. The full CDR3 sequence reads CASSSQGYSGNTIYF.

There are many counts of this clone. The read ends 3 residues before the CDR3 terminus; that terminus is restored from the germline J gene. The chain combines TRBV20-1 with TRBJ1-1; D may be TRBD1 (5 bases). V lost 4 bases to trimming and J lost 6 bases, with 15 bases between them. Germline-derived CDR1 and CDR2 are DFQATT and SNEGSKA (reference sequence). The CDR3 is 13 residues long. CDR3: CSATKGVHSEAFF. The covered CDR3 bases are TGCAGTGCTACCAAAGGGGTGCATTCTGAA.

This clone was recorded at least ten times. The part of the CDR3 DNA that was read is TGCAGTGCTAGAGCGAGGGGAGCGACCTACGAG. Protein sequence: CSARARGATYE. The full-length CDR3 reads as CSARARGATYEQYF. The rearrangement joins TRBV20-1 to TRBJ2-7; D is perhaps TRBD1 or TRBD2 (5 bases each). From the germline J gene comes the end of the CDR3, since the read stops 3 residues before it. The CDR3 covers 14 residues. From germline, CDR1 is DFQATT and CDR2 SNEGSKA (reference sequence). Trimming cost V 1 base and J 2 bases, with 12 bases left between them.

This clone was recorded many times. Read data end 3 residues before the CDR3 end; the end is taken from the germline J gene. This rearrangement joins TRBV10-3 to TRBJ1-4; 9 bases line up with TRBD1. V lost 8 bases, J lost 7 bases, and 5 bases stayed unmatched. Germline CDR1 reads ENHRY; CDR2 reads SYGVKD. The CDR3 is 13 amino acids. Incomplete CDR3 DNA: TGTGCCATCGCGGGACAGGGAGGTGAAAAA. This translates into CAIAGQGGEK. The full CDR3 protein is CAIAGQGGEKLFF.

This clone was counted ten times or more. The read is 3 residues too short to cover the CDR3 end, so that end is filled in from the germline J gene. J is TRBJ2-2 and V is TRBV5-5; tentative D call: TRBD2 (6 bases). Trimming cost V 5 bases and J 3 bases, with 11 bases left between them. The CDR3 is 14 amino acids. CDR1 and CDR2 from the germline V gene are SGHKS and YYEKEE (reference sequence). The sequenced CDR3 bases are TGTGCCAGCAGATGGGACTCTCACACCGGGGAG. As protein: CASRWDSHTGE. The whole CDR3 sequence is CASRWDSHTGELFF.

The CDR3 is CATETGNYGYTF. Incomplete CDR3 DNA: TGTGCCACCGAGACAGGGAACTATGGC. The rearrangement joins TRBV18 to TRBJ1-2; 7 positions match TRBD1. The missing CDR3 end, 3 residues past where the read stops, is filled in from the germline J gene. CDR3 length: 12 residues. The germline V gene encodes CDR1 KGHSH and CDR2 LQKENI. J was trimmed by 2 bases and V by 10 bases; bases with no gene match: 4.

In its sample, this clone was seen a few times. The DNA ends 3 residues before the CDR3 does, and the rest of the CDR3 is filled in from the germline J gene. This sequence joins TRBV7-6 and TRBJ2-3; a possible D gene is TRBD2 (6 bases). V was cut by 5 bases and J by 2 bases, with 8 bases left in between. Germline CDR1 SGHVS, CDR2 FNYEAQ. The CDR3 extends over 13 amino acids. The CDR3 is CASSRGNTDTQYF. Incomplete CDR3 DNA: TGTGCCAGCAGCCGGGGGAACACAGATACG. Based on the CDR3 plus reference TRBV7-6 and TRBJ2-3, the full variable domain is GAGVSQSPRYKVTKRGQDVALRCDPISGHVSLYWYRQALGQGPEFLTYFNYEAQQDKSGLPNDRFSAERPEGSISTLTIQRTEQRDSAMYRCASSRGNTDTQYFGPGTRLTVL.

With respect to this clone: The read falls 3 residues short of the CDR3 end, and the missing part is taken from the germline J gene. The V call is TRBV7-3, the J call TRBJ2-3, with a possible D match to TRBD2 (7 bases). This CDR3 contains 14 residues. Between the trimmed V and J ends, which lost 5 bases and 2 bases, there was a span of 11 bases. Germline assignment: CDR1 SGHTA and CDR2 FQGTGA. This CDR3 reads CASSRGGATDTQYF. The sequenced part of the CDR3 DNA is TGTGCCAGCAGCAGAGGGGGGGCCACAGATACG.